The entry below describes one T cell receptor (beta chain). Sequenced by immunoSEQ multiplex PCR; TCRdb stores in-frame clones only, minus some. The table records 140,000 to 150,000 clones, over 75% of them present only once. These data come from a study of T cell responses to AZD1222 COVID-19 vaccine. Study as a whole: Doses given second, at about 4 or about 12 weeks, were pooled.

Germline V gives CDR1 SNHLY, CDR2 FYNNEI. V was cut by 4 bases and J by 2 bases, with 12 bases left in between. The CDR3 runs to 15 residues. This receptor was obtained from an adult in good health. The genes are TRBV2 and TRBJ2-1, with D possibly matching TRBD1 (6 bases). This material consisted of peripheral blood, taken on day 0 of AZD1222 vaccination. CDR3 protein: CASSGGRGAYNEQFF. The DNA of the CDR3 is TGTGCCAGCAGTGGTGGCAGGGGAGCCTACAATGAGCAGTTCTTC.